This is a list of T cell receptor beta chains from one sample in a study of cytomegalovirus exposure and HLA in healthy donors. Produced via immunoSEQ multiplex PCR; TCRdb's table is partial and in-frame only. There are 140,000 or so clones in the sample; about 87% occur only once, and 6.2% lies in the top ten. What was sequenced was PBMCs. Receptor source: a woman in her 30s in good health and CMV-seropositive. Both conserved end residues are part of each CDR3. D genes are given only for firm matches. Size is omitted from some rows. Given values are once, few, many or a class for expanded clones.

len | d_gene | j_gene | abundance | v_gene | CDR3aa | CDR3nt
15 | TRBD2 | TRBJ2-1 | - | TRBV27 | CASRTLAGWYNEQFF | TGTGCCAGCAGAACACTAGCGGGATGGTACAATGAGCAGTTCTTC
18 | - | TRBJ2-1 | - | TRBV21-1 | CASSKGLAGGPTGNEQFF | TGTGCCAGCAGCAAGGGACTAGCGGGAGGGCCGACGGGCAATGAGCAGTTCTTC
13 | TRBD1 | TRBJ2-7 | - | TRBV5-4 | CACSRDRVYEQYF | TGTGCCTGCTCTCGGGACAGGGTTTACGAGCAGTACTTC
11 | - | TRBJ1-2 | - | TRBV25-1 | CATTAGYGYTF | TGTGCCACAACTGCGGGGTATGGCTACACCTTC
13 | - | TRBJ1-5 | once | TRBV27 | CASSPYSNQPQHF | TGTGCCAGCAGTCCCTATAGCAATCAGCCCCAGCATTTT
16 | TRBD1 | TRBJ2-3 | - | TRBV15 | CATSPRWDRGTDTQYF | TGTGCCACCAGCCCCCGTTGGGACAGGGGCACAGATACGCAGTATTTT
18 | TRBD2 | TRBJ2-1 | - | TRBV7-2 | CASSLAPLAGGTYNEQFF | TGTGCCAGCAGCTTAGCGCCCCTAGCGGGAGGAACCTACAATGAGCAGTTCTTC
14 | TRBD2 | TRBJ2-7 | - | TRBV5-1 | CASSPTGGSYEQYF | TGCGCCAGCAGCCCTACGGGAGGTAGTTACGAGCAGTACTTC
14 | - | TRBJ1-2 | - | TRBV7-9 | CASSLNPPLYGYTF | TGTGCCAGCAGCTTAAATCCCCCCCTCTATGGCTACACCTTC
14 | TRBD1 | TRBJ2-7 | - | TRBV28 | CASSLWQGAYEQYF | TGTGCCAGCAGTTTATGGCAGGGGGCCTACGAGCAGTACTTC
15 | - | TRBJ2-7 | - | TRBV28 | CASSLVREREVEQYF | TGTGCCAGCAGTTTAGTGCGGGAAAGGGAGGTCGAGCAGTACTTC
15 | - | TRBJ1-5 | once | TRBV6-1 | CASSRALADNQPQHF | TGTGCCAGCAGTCGAGCCCTCGCGGACAATCAGCCCCAGCATTTT
15 | - | TRBJ2-7 | - | TRBV7-9 | CASSTLSGSKYEQYF | TGTGCCAGCAGTACTCTGAGCGGGTCGAAGTACGAGCAGTACTTC
18 | - | TRBJ2-2 | - | TRBV5-8 | CASSRAVGGGPNTGELFF | TGTGCCAGCAGCCGGGCGGTTGGCGGGGGCCCTAACACCGGGGAGCTGTTTTTT
18 | - | TRBJ2-1 | - | TRBV11-2 | CASSLFSVNRGSYNEQFF | TGTGCCAGCAGCTTATTCAGTGTCAACCGGGGCTCCTACAATGAGCAGTTCTTC
15 | TRBD1 | TRBJ2-3 | - | TRBV18 | CASSPGQGRTDTQYF | TGTGCCAGCTCACCCGGACAGGGGAGGACAGATACGCAGTATTTT
15 | TRBD1 | TRBJ1-2 | - | TRBV5-1 | CASSLQGDRGSGYTF | TGCGCCAGCAGCTTGCAAGGCGACAGGGGAAGTGGCTACACCTTC
12 | - | TRBJ2-7 | - | TRBV7-3 | CASSLVVAEQYF | TGTGCCAGCAGCTTAGTGGTAGCCGAGCAGTACTTC
13 | - | TRBJ1-1 | - | TRBV19 | CASSILPNTEAFF | TGTGCCAGTAGTATCCTCCCGAACACTGAAGCTTTCTTT
15 | TRBD1 | TRBJ1-2 | - | TRBV5-4 | CASSLDPGTGDGYTF | TGTGCCAGCAGCTTGGACCCCGGGACAGGGGATGGCTACACCTTC
14 | - | TRBJ2-2 | - | TRBV5-4 | CASSLVTGNGELFF | TGTGCCAGCAGCCTGGTAACAGGGAACGGGGAGCTGTTTTTT
18 | TRBD2 | TRBJ2-1 | - | TRBV11-2 | CASSFFPTSGILFNEQFF | TGTGCCAGCAGCTTCTTTCCGACTAGCGGAATCCTTTTCAATGAGCAGTTCTTC
14 | TRBD1 | TRBJ1-3 | - | TRBV7-9 | CASRSTGVGNTIYF | TGTGCCAGCAGATCGACAGGGGTAGGAAACACCATATATTTT
13 | TRBD1 | TRBJ1-4 | - | TRBV5-6 | CASSSWDSEKLFF | TGTGCCAGCAGCTCGTGGGACAGCGAAAAACTGTTTTTT
15 | - | TRBJ1-6 | - | TRBV5-4 | CASSSENRAGSPLHF | TGTGCCAGCAGCTCGGAGAACAGGGCTGGCTCACCCCTCCACTTT
15 | - | TRBJ1-2 | - | TRBV4-1 | CASSQDEGGPGGYTF | TGCGCCAGCAGCCAAGATGAGGGCGGGCCTGGGGGCTACACCTTC
16 | TRBD2 | TRBJ2-5 | once | TRBV5-4 | CASSLFRASGQETQYF | TGTGCCAGCAGCCTTTTCCGGGCTAGCGGACAAGAGACCCAGTACTTC
17 | TRBD2 | TRBJ2-7 | - | TRBV28 | CASSTPPTGTSSYEQYF | TGTGCCAGCAGTACCCCCCCAACCGGGACTAGCTCCTACGAGCAGTACTTC
13 | TRBD2 | TRBJ2-7 | - | TRBV29-1 | CSVVETSGYEQYF | TGCAGCGTTGTGGAGACTAGCGGCTACGAGCAGTACTTC